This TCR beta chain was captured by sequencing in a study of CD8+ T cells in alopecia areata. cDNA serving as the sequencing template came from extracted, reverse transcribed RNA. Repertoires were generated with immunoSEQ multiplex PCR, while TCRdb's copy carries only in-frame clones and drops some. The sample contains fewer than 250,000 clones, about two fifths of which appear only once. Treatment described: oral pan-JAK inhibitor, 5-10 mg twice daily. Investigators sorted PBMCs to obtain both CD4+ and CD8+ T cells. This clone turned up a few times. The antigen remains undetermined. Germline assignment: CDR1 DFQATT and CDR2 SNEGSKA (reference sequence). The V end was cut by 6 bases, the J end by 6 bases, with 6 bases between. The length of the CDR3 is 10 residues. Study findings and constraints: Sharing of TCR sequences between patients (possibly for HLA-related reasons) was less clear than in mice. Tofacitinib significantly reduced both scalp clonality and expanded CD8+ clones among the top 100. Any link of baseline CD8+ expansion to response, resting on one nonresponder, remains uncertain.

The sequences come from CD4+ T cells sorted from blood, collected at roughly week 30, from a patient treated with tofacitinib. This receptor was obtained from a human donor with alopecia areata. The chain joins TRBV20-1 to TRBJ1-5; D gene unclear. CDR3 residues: CSAIPQPQHF. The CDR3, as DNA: TGCAGTGCGATACCTCAGCCCCAGCATTTT.